Below, 28 T cell receptor beta chains from the same sample are listed, as sequenced in a study of shared clonotypes between healthy human individuals. CD45RO-negative cells were positively selected for CCR7, leaving out terminally differentiated effector memory CD45RA+ cells. Measured with immunoSEQ multiplex PCR; TCRdb has only the in-frame clones, and not every one. The table has 2 million to 2.5 million clones, about 95% seen once; the top ten hold around 1.1%. The sample consisted of naive CD8+ T cells sorted from blood. These receptors all stem from a man aged 18 to 30 in good health.

The rearrangement uses TRBV5-1 and TRBJ2-5, with a possible D match to TRBD2 (5 bases). V gave up 0 bases and J gave up 7 bases, with 10 bases separating them. The CDR3 is 13 amino acids. The germline CDR1 and CDR2 sequences are SGHRS and YFSETQ. The CDR3 DNA reads TGCGCCAGCAGCTTGGATGAGGCGGGGACCCAGTACTTC. The encoded protein is CASSLDEAGTQYF.

The chain couples TRBV5-4 to TRBJ2-1; the match to TRBD2 covers 9 bases. The CDR3 spans 15 residues. Germline V CDR1 and CDR2: SGHNT, YYREEE (reference sequence). V gave up 2 bases and J gave up 6 bases; unmatched junction bases: 6. The CDR3 DNA is TGTGCCAGCAGCTTTGCGGGAGGGCCGATCAATGAGCAGTTCTTC. This sequence encodes CASSFAGGPINEQFF.

On this clone itself: The sample contains more than one DNA sequence encoding this CDR3. This chain links TRBV29-1 with TRBJ2-7; D unclear. Germline values: CDR1 SQVTM, CDR2 ANQGSEA. This CDR3 is built from 11 residues. With 4 bases removed from V and 2 bases from J, the gap between germline ends came to 6 bases. CDR3 protein: CSVGTTYEQYF. The CDR3 DNA reads TGCAGCGTTGGCACGACCTACGAGCAGTACTTC.

This clone has just one count. The chain combines TRBV4-1 with TRBJ1-2; D not certain. The V and J ends lost 7 bases and 2 bases respectively, with 20 bases between them. Per the germline V gene, CDR1 is MGHRA and CDR2 is YSYEKL. There are 16 residues in the CDR3. This CDR3 is CASTDNVNAVNYGYTF. The CDR3 DNA sequence: TGCGCCAGCACCGACAACGTGAATGCAGTGAACTATGGCTACACCTTC.

This chain uses TRBV6-6 with TRBJ2-7; 8 nucleotides align to TRBD2. Losses at the gene ends were 6 bases for V and 3 bases for J; bases not matched to a gene: 4. The germline gives CDR1 MNHNY, CDR2 SVGAGI (reference sequence). The CDR3 length is 13 residues. CDR3 loop: CASRQAGDYEQYF. For the CDR3, the DNA is TGTGCCAGCAGGCAAGCGGGAGACTACGAGCAGTACTTC.

V usage is TRBV13 and J usage is TRBJ1-2; D is possibly TRBD1 (5 bases). Between the trimmed V and J ends, which lost 3 bases and 4 bases, there was a span of 9 bases. This CDR3 has 13 residues. The germline CDR1 and CDR2 sequences are PRHDT and FYEKMQ (reference sequence). In DNA form, the CDR3 reads TGTGCCAGCAGCTTGACAGACCTCTATGGCTACACCTTC. As protein: CASSLTDLYGYTF.

This clone was counted a single time. The chain employs TRBV19 and TRBJ2-5; D call uncertain. There are 12 residues in the CDR3. Germline V lookup: CDR1 LNHDA, CDR2 SQIVND (reference sequence). V was clipped by 3 bases and J by 8 bases, with 10 bases between them. For the CDR3, the DNA is TGTGCCAGTAGTATGGATAGTTTCACCCAGTACTTC. It codes for CASSMDSFTQYF.

This clone was counted once. V is TRBV7-9 and J is TRBJ2-7, with D possibly being TRBD1 (5 bases). With 0 bases removed from V and 7 bases from J, the gap between germline ends came to 19 bases. Per germline, CDR1 SEHNR and CDR2 FQNEAQ (reference sequence). The CDR3 covers 16 residues. The CDR3 DNA reads as TGTGCCAGCAGCTTAGCGACCTTTGACAGCGAGAGGGAGCAGTACTTC. Translating it yields CASSLATFDSEREQYF. Full variable domain (outside the CDR3, taken from reference TRBV7-9 and TRBJ2-7): DTGVSQNPRHKITKRGQNVTFRCDPISEHNRLYWYRQTLGQGPEFLTYFQNEAQLEKSRLLSDRFSAERPKGSFSTLEIQRTEQGDSAMYLCASSLATFDSEREQYFGPGTRLTVT.

J is TRBJ2-7 and V is TRBV2, with 9 nucleotides matching TRBD1. Germline CDR1 is SNHLY and CDR2 is FYNNEI. The CDR3 runs to 16 residues. J gave up 3 bases and V 5 bases, and 11 bases lay outside the gene matches. CDR3 loop: CASSYYTTGGSYEQYF. DNA for the CDR3: TGTGCCAGCAGTTACTACACGACAGGGGGGAGCTACGAGCAGTACTTC.

For the CDR3, the DNA is TGCGCCAGCAGCGACTACAGGAACTCTGGGGCCAACGTCCTGACTTTC. Its translation is CASSDYRNSGANVLTF. The rearrangement uses TRBV5-1 and TRBJ2-6, with D perhaps matching TRBD1 or TRBD2 (5 bases each). The CDR3 length is 16 residues. Germline V lookup: CDR1 SGHRS, CDR2 YFSETQ. Trimming took off 4 bases at V and 0 bases at J, with 11 bases between the two ends.

J is TRBJ1-4 and V is TRBV4-1, with D maybe TRBD1 (5 bases). CDR1 and CDR2 (germline): MGHRA, YSYEKL. Trimming shortened V by 2 bases and J by 8 bases, and 9 bases separated the two germline ends. The CDR3 length is 13 residues. In DNA form, the CDR3 reads TGCGCCAGCAGCCAACCGGGGGACGAAAAACTGTTTTTT. Translating it yields CASSQPGDEKLFF.

V is TRBV5-1 and J is TRBJ1-1; D possibly corresponds to TRBD1 (6 bases). The ends were cut back, 4 bases at V and 4 bases at J, with 17 bases in the middle. Germline CDR1 SGHRS, CDR2 YFSETQ. The CDR3 is 15 amino acids. CDR3 in DNA: TGCGCCAGCAGCAGGACAGTCGATCTCCCCACTGAAGCTTTCTTT. Its translation: CASSRTVDLPTEAFF.

The gene calls are TRBV19 and TRBJ2-1; D perhaps matches TRBD2 (5 bases). The length of the CDR3 is 12 residues. CDR1 LNHDA and CDR2 SQIVND come from the germline V gene (reference sequence). Deletions cut 2 bases from V and 9 bases from J, with 8 bases between. The CDR3 DNA reads TGTGCCAGTAGTATATTAGGGAGTGAGCAGTTCTTC. It is translated as CASSILGSEQFF.

The chain carries TRBV9 and TRBJ1-2; D perhaps matches TRBD1 (5 bases). V was trimmed by 0 bases and J by 8 bases, leaving 11 bases between them. The V gene's germline CDR1 is SGDLS and CDR2 YYNGEE. This CDR3 is built from 13 residues. In DNA form, the CDR3 reads TGTGCCAGCAGCGTAGATCCCCAGGGAGGCTACACCTTC. Protein sequence: CASSVDPQGGYTF.

The rearrangement links TRBV6-1 to TRBJ2-6; no reliable D call. CDR1 and CDR2 from the germline V gene are MNHNS and SASEGT. The CDR3 is 15 residues long. The ends were cut back, 3 bases at V and 0 bases at J, with 6 bases in the middle. In DNA, the CDR3 is TGTGCCAGCAGTGATCGTCTCTCTGGGGCCAACGTCCTGACTTTC. Its protein is CASSDRLSGANVLTF.

The chain is built from TRBV5-6 and TRBJ2-7; 9 bases are a match to TRBD1. Germline V gene sequence: CDR1 SGHDT, CDR2 YYEEEE. The CDR3 is made up of 15 amino acids. V was clipped by 4 bases and J by 1 base; unmatched bases: 6. CDR3 amino acids: CASSIWDRDSYEQYF. DNA for the CDR3: TGTGCCAGCAGCATTTGGGACAGGGATTCCTACGAGCAGTACTTC.

This chain connects TRBV30 to TRBJ1-3; D is uncertain. Germline CDR1 and CDR2: GTSNPN and SVGIG (reference sequence). The ends were cut back, 2 bases at V and 2 bases at J, with 4 bases in the middle. This CDR3 contains 12 residues. CDR3 sequence: CAWSPTGNTIYF. Written as DNA, the CDR3 is TGTGCCTGGAGTCCTACTGGAAACACCATATATTTT.

The chain combines TRBV28 with TRBJ1-2; D might be TRBD1 (6 bases). Trimming pared 5 bases from V and 3 bases from J, leaving 13 bases between. The germline V gene has CDR1 MDHEN and CDR2 SYDVKM. This CDR3 comprises 14 residues. The CDR3 DNA is TGTGCCAGCAGTCCCCGGACAGCGTACTATGGCTACACCTTC. It translates to CASSPRTAYYGYTF.

The chain combines TRBV18 with TRBJ2-1; 9 bases fit TRBD2. CDR3 length equals 20 residues. Germline V gene data show CDR1 as KGHSH and CDR2 as LQKENI. J gave up 8 bases and V 4 bases, and 24 bases lay outside the gene matches. The CDR3 DNA is TGTGCCAGCTCACACCTCGACTCAGGGACGGCTAGCGGGAAAATAGATGAGCAGTTCTTC. This codes for CASSHLDSGTASGKIDEQFF.

About this clone itself: At one end the junction does not follow the germline gene, possibly because of a read error. The chain uses TRBV7-7 and TRBJ2-5, with D possibly matching TRBD1 (5 bases). The germline V gene has CDR1 SSHAT and CDR2 FNYEAQ (reference sequence). The CDR3 sequence is 14 residues long. CDR3 region: CASSFGEGVGTQYF. The CDR3 DNA is TGTGCTAGCAGCTTTGGGGAAGGGGTTGGGACCCAGTACTTC.

This clone appeared a single time. The rearrangement joins TRBV19 to TRBJ1-2; D is undetermined. The V and J ends lost 3 bases and 0 bases respectively, with 11 bases between them. Germline loops: CDR1 LNHDA, CDR2 SQIVND (reference sequence). The length of the CDR3 is 15 residues. CDR3 sequence (DNA): TGTGCCAGTAGTATCATAGACGGTGCTAACTATGGCTACACCTTC. It is translated as CASSIIDGANYGYTF.

Only a few counts were recorded for this clone. This chain connects TRBV27 to TRBJ2-7; 9 nucleotides match TRBD1. The ends lost 5 bases at V and 5 bases at J; junction bases unmatched: 7. The germline CDR1 and CDR2 sequences are MNHEY and SMNVEV (reference sequence). The length of the CDR3 is 14 residues. The CDR3 region has the DNA TGTGCCAGCAGTAGATGGGACAGGGACAACGAGCAGTACTTC. This codes for CASSRWDRDNEQYF.

As regards this clone: Other nucleotide sequences from this sample produce the same CDR3. The chain carries TRBV6-5 and TRBJ2-7, with D unclear. Trimming left V 3 bases short and J 5 bases short, with 11 bases between. The CDR3 is 13 residues long. Germline loops: CDR1 MNHEY, CDR2 SVGAGI. The DNA for the CDR3 is TGTGCCAGCAGTTATGGTGGAAGGGACGAGCAGTACTTC. Translated: CASSYGGRDEQYF.

V and J are TRBV7-2 and TRBJ2-3; 7 bases agree with TRBD2. The CDR3 totals 17 residues. Germline V gene sequence: CDR1 SGHTA, CDR2 FQGNSA. V shed 2 bases and J 2 bases; nucleotides not matched to a gene: 10. CDR3: CASSLTPTSAHTDTQYF. The CDR3 DNA reads TGTGCCAGCAGCTTAACGCCAACTAGCGCCCACACAGATACGCAGTATTTT.

This rearrangement joins TRBV6-1 to TRBJ2-7; TRBD2 agrees at 7 bases. The V segment lost 4 bases and the J segment 0 bases; nucleotides outside the gene matches: 9. CDR1 is MNHNS and CDR2 is SASEGT in the germline V gene. This CDR3 is 16 amino acids long. The CDR3 DNA is TGTGCCAGCAGTGCCTTTCGGGAGGCCTTCTCCTACGAGCAGTACTTC. Amino acids: CASSAFREAFSYEQYF.

Comment on this clone: The same CDR3 also results from other DNA sequences found in this sample. The chain carries TRBV13 and TRBJ2-7, with 8 bases fitting TRBD1. The CDR3 runs 14 residues. The V gene end was trimmed by 4 bases and the J gene end by 4 bases; junction bases not matched to a gene: 6. The germline CDR1 and CDR2 sequences are PRHDT and FYEKMQ (reference sequence). The CDR3 spells CASSSTDRDYEQYF. In DNA form, the CDR3 reads TGTGCCAGCAGCTCGACGGACAGGGATTACGAGCAGTACTTC.

The rearrangement joins TRBV2 to TRBJ2-3; 16 nucleotides align to TRBD2. The CDR3 extends over 16 amino acids. The trim removed 8 bases at V and 4 bases at J, leaving 6 bases unmatched. The V gene's germline CDR1 is SNHLY and CDR2 FYNNEI. The CDR3 region is CASLGLAGGRSDTQYF. Written as DNA, the CDR3 is TGTGCCAGCTTGGGACTAGCGGGGGGGAGGTCAGATACGCAGTATTTT.

This clone was detected once. The J gene is TRBJ2-7, the V gene TRBV7-9, with TRBD2 matching over 8 bases. This CDR3 has 15 amino acids. CDR1 is SEHNR, CDR2 FQNEAQ, per germline (reference sequence). V trimming: 5 bases; J trimming: 2 bases; junction bases outside the gene matches: 8. The CDR3 DNA reads as TGTGCCAGCAGCGCCCGAGGAGCGGGAGCCTACGAGCAGTACTTC. It is translated as CASSARGAGAYEQYF.